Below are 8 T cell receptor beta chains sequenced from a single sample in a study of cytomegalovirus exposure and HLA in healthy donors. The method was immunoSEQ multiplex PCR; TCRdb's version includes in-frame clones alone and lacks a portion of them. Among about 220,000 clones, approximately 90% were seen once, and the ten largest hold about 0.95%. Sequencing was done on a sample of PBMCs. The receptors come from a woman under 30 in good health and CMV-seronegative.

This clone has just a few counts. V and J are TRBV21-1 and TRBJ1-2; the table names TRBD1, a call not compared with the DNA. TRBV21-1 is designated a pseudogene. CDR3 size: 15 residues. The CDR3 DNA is TGTGCCAGCAGCTCACAGGGGGTCGGGTGCTATGGCTACACCTTC. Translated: CASSSQGVGCYGYTF.

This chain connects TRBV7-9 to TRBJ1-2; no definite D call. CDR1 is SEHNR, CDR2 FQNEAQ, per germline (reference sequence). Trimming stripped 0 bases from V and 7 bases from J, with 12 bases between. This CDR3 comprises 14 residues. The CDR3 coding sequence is TGTGCCAGCAGCTTAGCGCTGGGCAAGACTGGCTACACCTTC. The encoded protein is CASSLALGKTGYTF.

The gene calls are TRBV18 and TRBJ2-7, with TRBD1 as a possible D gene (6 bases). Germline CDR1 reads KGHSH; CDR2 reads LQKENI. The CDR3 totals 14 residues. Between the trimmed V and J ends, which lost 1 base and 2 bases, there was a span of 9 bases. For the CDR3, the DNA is TGTGCCAGCTCACCACGGGACAAAGCCTACGAGCAGTACTTC. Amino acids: CASSPRDKAYEQYF. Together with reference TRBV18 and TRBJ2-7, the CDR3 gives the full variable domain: NAGVMQNPRHLVRRRGQEARLRCSPMKGHSHVYWYRQLPEEGLKFMVYLQKENIIDESGMPKERFSAEFPKEGPSILRIQQVVRGDSAAYFCASSPRDKAYEQYFGPGTRLTVT.

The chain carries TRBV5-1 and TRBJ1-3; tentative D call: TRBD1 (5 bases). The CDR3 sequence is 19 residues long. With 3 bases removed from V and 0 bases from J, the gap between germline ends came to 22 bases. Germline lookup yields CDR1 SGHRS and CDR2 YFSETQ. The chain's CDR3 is CASSYRSHRDSSSGNTIYF. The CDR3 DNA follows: TGCGCCAGCAGCTACCGATCTCACCGGGACTCAAGCTCTGGAAACACCATATATTTT.

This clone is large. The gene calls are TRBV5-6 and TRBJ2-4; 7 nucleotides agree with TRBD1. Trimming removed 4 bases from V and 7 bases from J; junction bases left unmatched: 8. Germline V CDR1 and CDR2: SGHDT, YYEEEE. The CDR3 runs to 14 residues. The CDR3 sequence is CASSPETGRNIQYF. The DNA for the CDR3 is TGTGCCAGCAGCCCTGAGACAGGGCGGAACATTCAGTACTTC.

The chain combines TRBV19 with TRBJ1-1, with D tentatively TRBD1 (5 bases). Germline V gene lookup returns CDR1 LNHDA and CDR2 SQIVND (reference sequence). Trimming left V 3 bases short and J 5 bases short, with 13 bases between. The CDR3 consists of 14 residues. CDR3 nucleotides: TGTGCCAGTAGTATCGGTCAGGGAAGAACTGAAGCTTTCTTT. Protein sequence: CASSIGQGRTEAFF.

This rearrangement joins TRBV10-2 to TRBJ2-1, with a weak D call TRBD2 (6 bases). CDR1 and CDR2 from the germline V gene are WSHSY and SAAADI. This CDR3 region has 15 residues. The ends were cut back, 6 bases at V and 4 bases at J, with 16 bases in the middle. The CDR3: CASSDGGPMYNEQFF. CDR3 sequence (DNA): TGCGCCAGCAGCGACGGAGGGCCCATGTACAATGAGCAGTTCTTC.

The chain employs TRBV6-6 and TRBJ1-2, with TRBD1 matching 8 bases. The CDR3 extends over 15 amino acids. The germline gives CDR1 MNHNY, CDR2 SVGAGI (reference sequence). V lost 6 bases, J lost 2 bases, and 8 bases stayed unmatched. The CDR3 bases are TGTGCCAGCAGAAAACAGGGGGAACAAAACTATGGCTACACCTTC. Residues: CASRKQGEQNYGYTF.